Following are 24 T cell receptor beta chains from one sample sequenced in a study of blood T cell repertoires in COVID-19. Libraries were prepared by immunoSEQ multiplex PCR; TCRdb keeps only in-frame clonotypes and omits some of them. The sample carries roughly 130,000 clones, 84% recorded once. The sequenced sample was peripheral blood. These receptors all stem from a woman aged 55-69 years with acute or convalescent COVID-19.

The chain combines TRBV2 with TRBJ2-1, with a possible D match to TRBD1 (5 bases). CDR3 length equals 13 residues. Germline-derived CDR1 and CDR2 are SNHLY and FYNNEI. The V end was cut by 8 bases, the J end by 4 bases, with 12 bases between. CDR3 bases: TGTGCCAGCCGGACACAGACGTACAATGAGCAGTTCTTC. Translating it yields CASRTQTYNEQFF.

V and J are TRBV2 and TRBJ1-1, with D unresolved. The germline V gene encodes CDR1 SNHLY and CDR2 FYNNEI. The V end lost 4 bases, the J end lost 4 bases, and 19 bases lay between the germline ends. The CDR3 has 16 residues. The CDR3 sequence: CASSVQGLVAGTEAFF. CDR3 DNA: TGTGCCAGCAGTGTACAAGGGCTAGTAGCGGGCACTGAAGCTTTCTTT. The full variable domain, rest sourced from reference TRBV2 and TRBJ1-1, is EPEVTQTPSHQVTQMGQEVILRCVPISNHLYFYWYRQILGQKVEFLVSFYNNEISEKSEIFDDQFSVERPDGSNFTLKIRSTKLEDSAMYFCASSVQGLVAGTEAFFGQGTRLTVV.

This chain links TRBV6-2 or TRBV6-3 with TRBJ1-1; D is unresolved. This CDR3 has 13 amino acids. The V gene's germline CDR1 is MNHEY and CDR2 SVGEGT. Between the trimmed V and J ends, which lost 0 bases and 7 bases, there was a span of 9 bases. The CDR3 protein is CASSYSGSREAFF. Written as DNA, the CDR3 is TGTGCCAGCAGTTACTCGGGCAGCCGTGAAGCTTTCTTT.

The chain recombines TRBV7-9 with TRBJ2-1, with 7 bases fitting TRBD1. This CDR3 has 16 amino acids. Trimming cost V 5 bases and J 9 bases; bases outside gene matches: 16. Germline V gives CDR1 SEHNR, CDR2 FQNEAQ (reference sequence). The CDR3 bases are TGTGCCAGCAGCGCCACCCCCGGGACAGTAGGCGGTGAGCAGTTCTTC. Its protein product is CASSATPGTVGGEQFF.

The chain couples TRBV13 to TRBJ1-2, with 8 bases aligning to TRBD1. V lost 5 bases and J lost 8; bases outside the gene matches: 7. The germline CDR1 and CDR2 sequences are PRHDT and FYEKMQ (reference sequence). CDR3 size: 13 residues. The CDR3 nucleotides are TGTGCCAGCAGCCCAGACAGGGGCGGAGGCTACACCTTC. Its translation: CASSPDRGGGYTF.

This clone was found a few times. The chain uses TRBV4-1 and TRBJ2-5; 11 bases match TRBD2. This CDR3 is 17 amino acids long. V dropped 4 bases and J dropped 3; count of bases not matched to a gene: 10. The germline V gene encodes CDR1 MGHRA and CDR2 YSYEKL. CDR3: CASSPLAGGRREETQYF. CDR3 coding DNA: TGCGCCAGCAGCCCCTTAGCGGGGGGGCGAAGAGAAGAGACCCAGTACTTC.

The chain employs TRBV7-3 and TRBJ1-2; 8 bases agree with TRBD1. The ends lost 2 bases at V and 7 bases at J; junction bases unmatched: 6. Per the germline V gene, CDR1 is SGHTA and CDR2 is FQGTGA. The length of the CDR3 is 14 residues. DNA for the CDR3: TGTGCCAGCAGCTTATCTGCAGGGGGCAGTGGCTACACCTTC. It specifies CASSLSAGGSGYTF.

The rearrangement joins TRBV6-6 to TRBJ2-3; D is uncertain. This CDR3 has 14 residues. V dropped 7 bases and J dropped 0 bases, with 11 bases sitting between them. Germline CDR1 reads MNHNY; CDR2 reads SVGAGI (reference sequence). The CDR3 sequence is CASTGAPSTDTQYF. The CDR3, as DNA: TGTGCCAGCACCGGTGCTCCCAGCACAGATACGCAGTATTTT.

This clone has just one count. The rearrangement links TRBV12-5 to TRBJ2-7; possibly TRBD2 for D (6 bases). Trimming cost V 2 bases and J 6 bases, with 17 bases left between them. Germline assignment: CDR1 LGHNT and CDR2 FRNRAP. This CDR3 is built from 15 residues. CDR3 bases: TGTGCTAGTGGTTTGTTCGGGGAGGCTCTCTCCGAGCAGTACTTC. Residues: CASGLFGEALSEQYF.

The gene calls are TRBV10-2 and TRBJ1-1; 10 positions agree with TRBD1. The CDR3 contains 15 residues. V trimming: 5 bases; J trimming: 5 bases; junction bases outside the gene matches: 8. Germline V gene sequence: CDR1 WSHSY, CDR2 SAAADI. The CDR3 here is CASSPRQGAATEAFF. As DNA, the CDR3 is TGCGCCAGCAGTCCCCGACAGGGGGCGGCGACTGAAGCTTTCTTT.

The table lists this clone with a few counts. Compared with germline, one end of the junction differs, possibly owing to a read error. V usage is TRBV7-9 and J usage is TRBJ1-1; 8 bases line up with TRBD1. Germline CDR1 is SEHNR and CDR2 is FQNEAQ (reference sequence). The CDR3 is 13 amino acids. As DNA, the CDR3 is TGTGCCAGCGAGTGGACAGGGAACCCTGAAGCTTTCTTT. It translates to CASEWTGNPEAFF.

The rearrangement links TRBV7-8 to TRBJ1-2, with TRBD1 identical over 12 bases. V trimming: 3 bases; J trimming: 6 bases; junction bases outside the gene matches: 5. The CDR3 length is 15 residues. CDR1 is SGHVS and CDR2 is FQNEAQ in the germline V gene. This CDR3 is CASSFRDRGRDGYTF. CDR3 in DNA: TGTGCCAGCAGCTTTCGGGACAGGGGGCGCGATGGCTACACCTTC.

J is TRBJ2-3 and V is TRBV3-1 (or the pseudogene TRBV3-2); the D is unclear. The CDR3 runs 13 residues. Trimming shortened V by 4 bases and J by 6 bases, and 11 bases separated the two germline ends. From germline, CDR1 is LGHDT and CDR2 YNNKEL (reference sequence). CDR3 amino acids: CASSPRARDTQYF. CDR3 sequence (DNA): TGTGCCAGCAGCCCAAGAGCGAGGGATACGCAGTATTTT.

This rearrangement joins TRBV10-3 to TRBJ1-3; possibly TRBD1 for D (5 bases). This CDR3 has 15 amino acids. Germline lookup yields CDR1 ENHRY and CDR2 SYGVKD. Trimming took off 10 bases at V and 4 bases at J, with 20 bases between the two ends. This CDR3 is CASAESGTGGNTIYF. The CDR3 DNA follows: TGTGCCAGCGCAGAATCCGGGACTGGGGGAAACACCATATATTTT.

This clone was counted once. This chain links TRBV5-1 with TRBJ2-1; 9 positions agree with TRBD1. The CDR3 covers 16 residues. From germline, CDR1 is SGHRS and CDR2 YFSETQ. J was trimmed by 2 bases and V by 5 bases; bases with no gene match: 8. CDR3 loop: CASSQDTGGTYNEQFF. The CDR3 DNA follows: TGCGCCAGCAGTCAAGATACAGGGGGCACCTACAATGAGCAGTTCTTC.

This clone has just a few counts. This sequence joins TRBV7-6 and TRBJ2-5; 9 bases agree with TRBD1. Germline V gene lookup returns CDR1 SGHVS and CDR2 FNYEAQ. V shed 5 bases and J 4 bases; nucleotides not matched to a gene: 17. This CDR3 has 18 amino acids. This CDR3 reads CASSPDPRQGGFGETQYF. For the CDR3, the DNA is TGTGCCAGCAGCCCCGACCCCCGACAGGGGGGGTTTGGAGAGACCCAGTACTTC. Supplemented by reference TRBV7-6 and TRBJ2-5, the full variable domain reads GAGVSQSPRYKVTKRGQDVALRCDPISGHVSLYWYRQALGQGPEFLTYFNYEAQQDKSGLPNDRFSAERPEGSISTLTIQRTEQRDSAMYRCASSPDPRQGGFGETQYFGPGTRLLVL.

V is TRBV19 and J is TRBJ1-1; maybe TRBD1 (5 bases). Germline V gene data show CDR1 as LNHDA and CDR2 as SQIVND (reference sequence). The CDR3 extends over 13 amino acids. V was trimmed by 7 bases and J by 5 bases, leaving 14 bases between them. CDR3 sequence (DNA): TGTGCCAGTACCCTGGGGGAGGAGACTGAAGCTTTCTTT. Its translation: CASTLGEETEAFF.

The CDR3 DNA sequence: TGCGCCAGCAGCCAAGATAAGGTGGAGGGTACTGAAGCTTTCTTT. Translated: CASSQDKVEGTEAFF. V gene TRBV4-1 combines with J gene TRBJ1-1; D is unclear. This CDR3 has 15 residues. Germline CDR1 and CDR2: MGHRA and YSYEKL. V lost 0 bases, J lost 5 bases, and 13 bases lay in between.

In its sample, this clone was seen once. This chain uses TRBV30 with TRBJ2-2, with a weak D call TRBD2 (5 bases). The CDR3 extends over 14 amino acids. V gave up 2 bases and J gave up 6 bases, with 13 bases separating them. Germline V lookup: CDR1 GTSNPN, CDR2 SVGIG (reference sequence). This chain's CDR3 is CAWSRGLSAGELFF. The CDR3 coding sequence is TGTGCCTGGAGTAGAGGGTTAAGCGCCGGGGAGCTGTTTTTT.

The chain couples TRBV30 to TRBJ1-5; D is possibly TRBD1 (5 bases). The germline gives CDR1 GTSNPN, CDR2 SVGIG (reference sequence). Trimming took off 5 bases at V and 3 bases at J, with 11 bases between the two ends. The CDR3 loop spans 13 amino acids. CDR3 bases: TGTGCCTGGGGGGGAGGTTACAATCAGCCCCAGCATTTT. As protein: CAWGGGYNQPQHF.

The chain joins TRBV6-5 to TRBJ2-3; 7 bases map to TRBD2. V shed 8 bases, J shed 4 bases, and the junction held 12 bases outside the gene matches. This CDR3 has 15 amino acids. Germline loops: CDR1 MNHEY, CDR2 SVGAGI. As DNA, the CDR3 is TGTGCCAGCCGCCTCCGACTAGCAGTATCAGATACGCAGTATTTT. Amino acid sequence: CASRLRLAVSDTQYF.

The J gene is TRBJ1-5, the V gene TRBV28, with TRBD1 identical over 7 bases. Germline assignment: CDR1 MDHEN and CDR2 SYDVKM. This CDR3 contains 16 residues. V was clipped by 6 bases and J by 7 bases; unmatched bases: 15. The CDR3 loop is CASSGRSGGAGQPQHF. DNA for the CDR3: TGTGCCAGCAGCGGTCGGTCAGGGGGTGCTGGGCAGCCCCAGCATTTT. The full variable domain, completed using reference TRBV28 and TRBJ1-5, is DVKVTQSSRYLVKRTGEKVFLECVQDMDHENMFWYRQDPGLGLRLIYFSYDVKMKEKGDIPEGYSVSREKKERFSLILESASTNQTSMYLCASSGRSGGAGQPQHFGDGTRLSIL.

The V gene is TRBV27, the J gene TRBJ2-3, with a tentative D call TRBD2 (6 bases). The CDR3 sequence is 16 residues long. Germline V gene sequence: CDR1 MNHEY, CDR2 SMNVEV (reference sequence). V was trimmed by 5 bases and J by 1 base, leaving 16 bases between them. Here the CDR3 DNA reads TGTGCCAGCAGTACGTCCGGGACTGCTCGCACAGATACGCAGTATTTT. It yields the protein CASSTSGTARTDTQYF.

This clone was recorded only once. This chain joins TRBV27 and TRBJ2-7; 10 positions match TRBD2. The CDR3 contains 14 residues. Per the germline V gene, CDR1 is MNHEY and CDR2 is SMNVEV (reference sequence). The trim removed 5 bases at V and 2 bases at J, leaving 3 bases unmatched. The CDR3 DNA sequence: TGTGCCAGCAGTAGCGGGGGGGAGACCTACGAGCAGTACTTC. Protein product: CASSSGGETYEQYF.